Listed below are T cell receptor beta chains from one sample, sequenced in a study of human T cells and chemical hapten exposure. MiXCR, applied by TCRdb to the RACE reads, yields one record per CDR3 protein. The sample yields about 250,000 distinct CDR3 sequences, around 7.7% seen once. The sequencing used whole blood, collected in connection with sensitization to the hapten diphenylcyclopropenone (DPC). The origin of the receptors is a young man with alopecia areata. Some clones in this sample may be carry-over from other donors' samples. Each CDR3 is given with its conserved first and last residue. A D gene is named only where the DNA matches it firmly. Some rows mark clone size as missing; the rest say once, few, many or name a class of expanded clone.

>.|TRBJ1-4|TRBV7-2|few
TGTGCCAGCAGCACCCAGGCGGTGGCAACTAATGAAAAACTGTTTTTT
CASSTQAVATNEKLFF
>TRBD1|TRBJ2-1|TRBV12-3/TRBV12-4|few
TGTGCCAGCAGTTTCGCGAAAACAGGGGGCAATGAGCAGTTCTTC
CASSFAKTGGNEQFF
>.|TRBJ2-1|TRBV28|many
TGTGCCAGCAGTTTAAGGGCTCGCCCTTACAATGAGCAGTTCTTC
CASSLRARPYNEQFF
>.|TRBJ2-1|TRBV24-1|few
TGTGCCACCAGTGACCCACAACAAGAGCAGTTCTTC
CATSDPQQEQFF
>.|TRBJ2-6|TRBV7-3|many
TGTGCCAGCAGCTTTCTCTCTGGGGCCAACGTCCTGACTTTC
CASSFLSGANVLTF
>.|TRBJ2-2|TRBV29-1|few
TGCAGCGTTGCTTTTCTAGGTGACGGGGAGCTGTTTTTT
CSVAFLGDGELFF
>TRBD1|TRBJ2-7|TRBV7-3|few
TGTGCCAGCAGCTCCCAGGGGGGACAGGGGATCGAGCAGTACTTC
CASSSQGGQGIEQYF
>.|TRBJ2-5|TRBV4-1|.
TGCGCCAGCAGCCAAGAGGTCGAGAACCAAGAGACCCAGTACTTC
CASSQEVENQETQYF
>.|TRBJ2-2|TRBV10-3|.
TGTGCCATCAGGGGCATGGCGAACACCGGGGAGCTGTTTTTT
CAIRGMANTGELFF
>TRBD1|TRBJ1-4|TRBV5-1|few
TGCGCCAGCAGCTCCGGGACAGGGCCAACTAATGAAAAACTGTTTTTT
CASSSGTGPTNEKLFF
>.|TRBJ2-3|TRBV7-9|many
TGTGCCAGCAGCTCAGTCGTCGGGACGCAGTATTTT
CASSSVVGTQYF
>TRBD1|TRBJ1-5|TRBV28|few
TGTGCCAGCAGTTTTTATGAGGTCAGGGGGATCAGCAATCAGCCCCAGCATTTT
CASSFYEVRGISNQPQHF
>.|TRBJ2-7|TRBV6-6|few
TGTGCCAGCAGTTACTCGTTCGCGCAGGGGAAAGGGGACTACGAGCAGTACTTC
CASSYSFAQGKGDYEQYF
>TRBD1|TRBJ2-1|TRBV9|.
TGTGCCAGCAGTGGACAGGGAGGCAATGAGCAGTTCTTC
CASSGQGGNEQFF
>.|TRBJ2-7|TRBV27|many
TGTGCCAGCAGTCCGACACCGACAGGATGGTACGAGCAGTACTTC
CASSPTPTGWYEQYF
>.|TRBJ2-3|TRBV4-2|many
TGTGCCAGCAGCCAAGATTTGGGCAGGGCGGGGACAGATACGCAGTATTTT
CASSQDLGRAGTDTQYF
>TRBD1|TRBJ2-3|TRBV28|.
TGTGCCAGCAGTCCACCCCGACAGGGGGAAGATACGCAGTATTTT
CASSPPRQGEDTQYF
>.|TRBJ1-1|TRBV4-2|few
TGTGCCAGCACCCAGGTTGGGGTTAACACTGAAGCTTTCTTT
CASTQVGVNTEAFF
>.|TRBJ1-2|TRBV7-9|many
TGTGCCAGCAGCTTAGTAGGGGACTATGGCTACACCTTC
CASSLVGDYGYTF
>TRBD2|TRBJ2-5|TRBV9|many
TGTGCCAGCAGCGTAGGCAGCGGGGGCGGGAAAGAGACCCAGTACTTC
CASSVGSGGGKETQYF
>TRBD1|TRBJ2-1|TRBV3-1|few
TGTGCCAGCAGCCAGAACGCTGCAGGGGGTGAGCAGTTCTTC
CASSQNAAGGEQFF
>TRBD2|TRBJ2-5|TRBV6-5|.
TGTGCCAGCAGTTACCGAGGACTAGCGGGTGAGACCCAGTACTTC
CASSYRGLAGETQYF
>.|TRBJ1-2|TRBV12-3/TRBV12-4|many
TGTGCCAGCAGTTTAGCCTATGGCTACACCTTC
CASSLAYGYTF
>.|TRBJ1-1|TRBV6-5|few
TGTGCCAGCAGTTACTCTAGGGCCGGGTCGAACACTGAAGCTTTCTTT
CASSYSRAGSNTEAFF
>.|TRBJ1-1|TRBV2|.
TGTGCCAGCCACTTTATGAACACTGAAGCTTTCTTT
CASHFMNTEAFF
>.|TRBJ2-5|TRBV7-9|.
TGTGCCAGCAGCTATAGCGGGACAGGGCAGACCCAGTACTTC
CASSYSGTGQTQYF
>.|TRBJ2-5|TRBV29-1|few
TGCAGCGTTTCCCCTCTAGATAGCGTTTTAGCGCAAGAGACCCAGTACTTC
CSVSPLDSVLAQETQYF
>.|TRBJ1-4|TRBV25-1|few
TGTGCCAGCAGTTCACCCAGGGAAAAACTGTTTTTT
CASSSPREKLFF
>.|TRBJ2-1|TRBV5-5|.
TGTGCCAGCAGCATGGCGTGGCGGCTAAGCTCCTACAATGAGCAGTTCTTC
CASSMAWRLSSYNEQFF
>.|TRBJ2-1|TRBV5-1|few
TGCGCCAGCAGCTTGGCCTCCAACAATGAGCAGTTCTTC
CASSLASNNEQFF
>.|TRBJ2-1|TRBV7-3|.
TGTGCCAGCAGCTCCTCCCAGTACAATGAGCAGTTCTTC
CASSSSQYNEQFF
>TRBD2|TRBJ2-3|TRBV3-1|many
TGTGCCAGCAGCCAACTCAAGCGGGGGGCGGCAGATACGCAGTATTTT
CASSQLKRGAADTQYF
>.|TRBJ2-6|TRBV5-6|many
TGTGCCAGCAGCTTTGACGGGGGCTCTGGGGCCAACGTCCTGACTTTC
CASSFDGGSGANVLTF
>TRBD2|TRBJ2-3|TRBV6-2/TRBV6-3|.
TGTGCCAGCAGTTACCTCAGCGGGGGCATCACAGATACGCAGTATTTT
CASSYLSGGITDTQYF
>.|TRBJ1-4|TRBV20-1|few
TGCAGTGCTAGAGAGGGAAGTGCAAATGAAAAACTGTTTTTT
CSAREGSANEKLFF
>TRBD1|TRBJ1-1|TRBV29-1|few
TGCAGCGGCAGGACAGGGGGAACTGAAGCTTTCTTT
CSGRTGGTEAFF